This passage covers 26 T cell receptor beta chains from one sample sequenced in a study of beta chain features in type 1 diabetes. General study results and limits: TCRB CDR3s from Type 1 diabetes patients were moderately but significantly shorter in all four CD4+ subsets.

For these TCRs, the target antigens are not known. Expressed TCRB transcripts got sequenced, as all isolated RNA was reverse transcribed. TCRdb keeps only in-frame clones here, not all; method: immunoSEQ multiplex PCR. The sample holds some 640,000 clones, about an eighth seen once. The sample was naive CD4+ T cells from blood. These TCRs come from a man aged 18 to 35 with type 1 diabetes.

CDR3 protein: CASSQVVASVSTDTQYF. For the CDR3, the DNA is TGTGCCAGCAGCCAAGTAGTCGCTAGCGTGAGCACAGATACGCAGTATTTT. V and J are TRBV4-2 and TRBJ2-3; D is possibly TRBD2 (6 bases). The CDR3 covers 17 residues. V shed 1 base and J shed 0 bases, with 14 bases lying between them. CDR1 is LGHNA, CDR2 YNFKEQ, per germline.

This clone was recorded a few times. Distinct nucleotide sequences in the sample also encode this CDR3. This chain connects TRBV29-1 to TRBJ1-5; a weak D match, TRBD1 (5 bases). This CDR3 region has 13 residues. The germline V and J ends were trimmed by 1 base and 3 bases, with 7 bases remaining between them. Germline CDR1 reads SQVTM; CDR2 reads ANQGSEA. The CDR3 DNA is TGCAGCGTTGAAGGACAGCCCAATCAGCCCCAGCATTTT. As protein: CSVEGQPNQPQHF.

The chain combines TRBV7-6 with TRBJ2-7; D ambiguous. Per germline, CDR1 SGHVS and CDR2 FNYEAQ. The V end lost 4 bases, the J end lost 1 base, and 8 bases lay between the germline ends. The CDR3 runs 13 residues. The DNA of the CDR3 is TGTGCCAGCAGCTCGACCACATCCTACGAGCAGTACTTC. Its protein is CASSSTTSYEQYF.

This chain uses TRBV9 with TRBJ2-3; weak D call: TRBD1 (5 bases). Germline CDR1 reads SGDLS; CDR2 reads YYNGEE. With 5 bases removed from V and 2 bases from J, the gap between germline ends came to 9 bases. The CDR3 runs 13 residues. The CDR3 here is CASRDTNTDTQYF. The CDR3 DNA sequence: TGTGCCAGCAGGGACACCAACACAGATACGCAGTATTTT.

In this sample, this clone turned up a few times. The chain uses TRBV30 and TRBJ1-2; weak D call: TRBD1 (5 bases). The CDR3 consists of 12 residues. Germline CDR1 and CDR2: GTSNPN and SVGIG (reference sequence). V shed 3 bases and J shed 8 bases, with 13 bases lying between them. This CDR3 is CAWRGSRDGYTF. CDR3 sequence (DNA): TGTGCCTGGAGGGGGTCGAGGGACGGCTACACCTTC.

The chain uses TRBV7-9 and TRBJ2-7; unclear D gene. Germline V gene data show CDR1 as SEHNR and CDR2 as FQNEAQ (reference sequence). The CDR3 consists of 12 residues. Trimming shortened V by 5 bases and J by 5 bases, and 10 bases separated the two germline ends. The CDR3 loop reads CASSNPGHEQYF. CDR3 bases: TGTGCCAGCAGCAACCCAGGCCACGAGCAGTACTTC.

This chain links TRBV30 with TRBJ1-5; 10 bases agree with TRBD1. CDR1 is GTSNPN and CDR2 is SVGIG in the germline V gene (reference sequence). V shed 5 bases and J 5 bases; nucleotides not matched to a gene: 3. This CDR3 contains 13 residues. CDR3 DNA: TGTGCCTGGGCGGGGACAGGGGATCAGCCCCAGCATTTT. This gives the protein CAWAGTGDQPQHF.

This clone has a handful of counts. The J gene is TRBJ1-1, the V gene TRBV29-1, with 8 bases aligning to TRBD1. The germline CDR1 and CDR2 sequences are SQVTM and ANQGSEA. V shed 4 bases, J shed 3 bases, and the junction held 4 bases outside the gene matches. The CDR3 is 13 amino acids. CDR3 region: CSVAATGDTEAFF. The DNA for the CDR3 is TGCAGCGTTGCTGCGACAGGGGACACTGAAGCTTTCTTT.

This clone was detected only a few times. This chain connects TRBV21-1 to TRBJ2-2; no DNA check was done on the table's D call, TRBD1. TRBV21-1 is designated a pseudogene. The CDR3 runs 15 residues. The CDR3 DNA sequence: TGTGCCAGCAGCACCTTAAAGGGGGACACCGGGGAGCTGTTTTTT. Translation: CASSTLKGDTGELFF.

The chain couples TRBV9 to TRBJ2-3; 11 bases align to TRBD2. Germline V lookup: CDR1 SGDLS, CDR2 YYNGEE. V shed 4 bases and J 6 bases; nucleotides not matched to a gene: 10. This CDR3 contains 16 residues. CDR3 bases: TGTGCCAGCAGCCCGGCCGGGACTAGCGGTTTGGATACGCAGTATTTT. It specifies CASSPAGTSGLDTQYF. Combining the CDR3 with reference TRBV9 and TRBJ2-3 gives the whole variable domain DSGVTQTPKHLITATGQRVTLRCSPRSGDLSVYWYQQSLDQGLQFLIQYYNGEERAKGNILERFSAQQFPDLHSELNLSSLELGDSALYFCASSPAGTSGLDTQYFGPGTRLTVL.

This clone occurred a few times. The V and J genes are TRBV28 and TRBJ1-5, with TRBD1 matching over 9 bases. Germline-derived CDR1 and CDR2 are MDHEN and SYDVKM. The CDR3 is 18 amino acids. V trimming: 7 bases; J trimming: 0 bases; junction bases outside the gene matches: 13. The CDR3 DNA is TGTGCCAGCATCACTGAACAGGGGGCAGGGGGTAGCAATCAGCCCCAGCATTTT. As protein: CASITEQGAGGSNQPQHF.

This clone appeared a few times. This rearrangement joins TRBV6-6 to TRBJ2-7; perhaps D is TRBD1 or TRBD2 (5 bases each). In germline, CDR1 is MNHNY, CDR2 SVGAGI (reference sequence). Deletions cut 7 bases from V and 4 bases from J, with 17 bases between. The CDR3 contains 14 residues. The CDR3 spells CASTLGTFQYEQYF. The CDR3 DNA reads as TGTGCCAGCACCCTTGGGACCTTCCAATACGAGCAGTACTTC.

The chain couples TRBV25-1 to TRBJ2-5, with D perhaps TRBD1 (6 bases). Trimming cost V 4 bases and J 5 bases, with 11 bases left between them. Germline V lookup: CDR1 MGHDK, CDR2 SYGVNS. This CDR3 region has 13 residues. The CDR3 sequence is CASSAQGSETQYF. For the CDR3, the DNA is TGTGCCAGCAGTGCACAGGGTTCCGAGACCCAGTACTTC.

The chain carries TRBV28 and TRBJ1-5, with a possible D match to TRBD1 (6 bases). Germline V gives CDR1 MDHEN, CDR2 SYDVKM. CDR3 length equals 15 residues. The V and J ends lost 6 bases and 5 bases respectively, with 17 bases between them. CDR3 in amino acids: CASSSSGAGDQPQHF. The CDR3 DNA is TGTGCCAGCAGCTCATCAGGGGCTGGGGATCAGCCCCAGCATTTT. The full variable domain, with the rest looked up from reference TRBV28 and TRBJ1-5, is DVKVTQSSRYLVKRTGEKVFLECVQDMDHENMFWYRQDPGLGLRLIYFSYDVKMKEKGDIPEGYSVSREKKERFSLILESASTNQTSMYLCASSSSGAGDQPQHFGDGTRLSIL.

This clone occurred a few times. The chain has TRBV29-1 and TRBJ2-1; 12 bases are a match to TRBD2. The CDR3 covers 14 residues. Germline V CDR1 and CDR2: SQVTM, ANQGSEA. V shed 5 bases, J shed 4 bases, and the junction held 3 bases outside the gene matches. CDR3 loop: CSVRLAGVYNEQFF. The CDR3 DNA reads TGCAGCGTTAGACTAGCGGGAGTTTACAATGAGCAGTTCTTC.

This sequence joins TRBV14 and TRBJ2-2; D remains ambiguous. The CDR3 is made up of 13 amino acids. Deletions cut 4 bases from V and 7 bases from J, with 10 bases between. Germline CDR1 and CDR2: SGHDN and FVKESK. CDR3 loop: CASSPAPGGELFF. The CDR3, as DNA: TGTGCCAGCAGCCCCGCCCCGGGCGGGGAGCTGTTTTTT.

This clone appeared a few times. The chain employs TRBV29-1 and TRBJ2-3; the D gene is possibly TRBD2 (7 bases). V lost 8 bases and J lost 5, with 20 bases in between. CDR3 length equals 14 residues. The germline V gene has CDR1 SQVTM and CDR2 ANQGSEA. In DNA form, the CDR3 reads TGCAGCCCTAGAAGGGGGGGGCCGGGAGATACGCAGTATTTT. Its protein is CSPRRGGPGDTQYF.

In this sample, this clone turned up a few times. CDR3 sequence (DNA): TGTGCCAGCAGCTTCGAGGGGAGTAATGAAAAACTGTTTTTT. Translated, it gives CASSFEGSNEKLFF. The chain uses TRBV7-9 and TRBJ1-4; TRBD1 might be the D (5 bases). The CDR3 runs 14 residues. Per germline, CDR1 SEHNR and CDR2 FQNEAQ (reference sequence). V was shortened by 3 bases and J by 4 bases, with 9 bases between the two germline ends.

This clone showed up just a few times. The chain is built from TRBV7-2 and TRBJ2-5, with TRBD2 identical over 8 bases. Germline V lookup: CDR1 SGHTA, CDR2 FQGNSA. After removal of 5 bases from V and 1 base from J, the junction contained 6 bases not matched to a gene. The CDR3 is 15 amino acids. CDR3 sequence (DNA): TGTGCCAGCAGCATTAGCGGGACCCGCCAAGAGACCCAGTACTTC. Residues: CASSISGTRQETQYF.

Only a few counts were recorded for this clone. This chain links TRBV5-1 with TRBJ2-1; 12 bases map to TRBD2. V lost 2 bases and J lost 8; bases outside the gene matches: 11. From germline, CDR1 is SGHRS and CDR2 YFSETQ. This CDR3 spans 17 amino acids. In nucleotides, the CDR3 is TGCGCCAGCAGCTTCGGGCTAGCGGGAGGGATTGGGGATGAGCAGTTCTTC. Translation gives CASSFGLAGGIGDEQFF.

This clone was picked up a small number of times. This chain connects TRBV10-3 to TRBJ1-2; D is unresolved. The CDR3 consists of 14 residues. The germline gives CDR1 ENHRY, CDR2 SYGVKD. V was trimmed by 6 bases and J by 0 bases, leaving 11 bases between them. The CDR3 coding sequence is TGTGCCATCAGCCCGGGTACGGCTAACTATGGCTACACCTTC. This sequence encodes CAISPGTANYGYTF.

Comment on this clone: At one boundary the junction diverges from the germline segment, which might be a read error. The gene calls are TRBV7-7 and TRBJ2-1; D gene ambiguous. The CDR3 spans 13 residues. In germline, CDR1 is SSHAT, CDR2 FNYEAQ (reference sequence). The CDR3 is CASSLGVDNEQFF. The CDR3 DNA is TGTGCTAGCAGCTTAGGAGTCGACAATGAGCAGTTCTTC. The variable domain in full, completed from reference TRBV7-7 and TRBJ2-1, reads GAGVSQSPRYKVTKRGQDVTLRCDPISSHATLYWYQQALGQGPEFLTYFNYEAQPDKSGLPSDRFSAERPEGSISTLTIQRTEQRDSAMYRCASSLGVDNEQFFGPGTRLTVL.

V usage is TRBV5-6 and J usage is TRBJ2-5, with 14 bases fitting TRBD2. The J segment lost 4 bases and the V segment lost 4 bases, leaving 3 bases of the junction unmatched. The CDR3 is 15 residues long. The germline CDR1 and CDR2 sequences are SGHDT and YYEEEE. Written as DNA, the CDR3 is TGTGCCAGCAGCCCGGGACTAGCGGGAGCAGAGACCCAGTACTTC. It codes for CASSPGLAGAETQYF.

The chain joins TRBV25-1 to TRBJ1-2; unclear D gene. Germline V CDR1 and CDR2: MGHDK, SYGVNS. V was trimmed by 4 bases and J by 0 bases, leaving 3 bases between them. The CDR3 covers 12 residues. The CDR3 region is CASSAANYGYTF. In DNA form, the CDR3 reads TGTGCCAGCAGTGCGGCTAACTATGGCTACACCTTC.

This clone appeared a few times. The chain is built from TRBV9 and TRBJ2-2; 9 nucleotides line up with TRBD1. This CDR3 is built from 15 residues. V was pared by 5 bases and J by 6 bases, with 8 bases of the junction left unmatched. In germline, CDR1 is SGDLS, CDR2 YYNGEE. As DNA, the CDR3 is TGTGCCAGCAGGTACAGGGGGCGCAGCGCCGGGGAGCTGTTTTTT. It translates to CASRYRGRSAGELFF.

The genes are TRBV7-8 and TRBJ2-1; D is unclear. Trimming removed 2 bases from V and 7 bases from J, with 15 bases in between. CDR1 is SGHVS, CDR2 FQNEAQ, per germline. The CDR3 covers 15 residues. CDR3 DNA: TGTGCCAGCAGCTTAAGGTGGAGTCATGAGAATGAGCAGTTCTTC. Translation: CASSLRWSHENEQFF. Using reference TRBV7-8 and TRBJ2-1 for the parts outside the CDR3, the full variable domain is GAGVSQSPRYKVAKRGQDVALRCDPISGHVSLFWYQQALGQGPEFLTYFQNEAQLDKSGLPSDRFFAERPEGSVSTLKIQRTQQEDSAVYLCASSLRWSHENEQFFGPGTRLTVL.